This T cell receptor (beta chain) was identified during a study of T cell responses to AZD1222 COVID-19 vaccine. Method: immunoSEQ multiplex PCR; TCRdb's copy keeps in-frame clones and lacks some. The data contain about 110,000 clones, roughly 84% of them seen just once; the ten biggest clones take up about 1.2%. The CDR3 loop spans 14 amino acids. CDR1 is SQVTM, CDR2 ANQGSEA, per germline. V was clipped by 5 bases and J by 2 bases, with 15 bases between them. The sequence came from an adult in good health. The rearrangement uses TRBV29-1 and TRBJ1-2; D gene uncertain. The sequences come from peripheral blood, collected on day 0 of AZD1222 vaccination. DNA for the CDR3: TGCAGCGTTACTCGACAAAATCCGAACTATGGCTACACCTTC. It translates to CSVTRQNPNYGYTF.